The following is a TCR beta chain sequence with its context. Its target is not known. The PCR employed 60 Vbeta primers together with 13 Jbeta primers. Profiled with immunoSEQ multiplex PCR; TCRdb holds only in-frame clones, not every one. The profile shows 120,000 to 150,000 clones, about three quarters of them singletons. The data originate from a study of cytomegalovirus exposure and HLA in healthy donors. Study results and limitations: Later analysis placed DRB1 highest and HLA-C lowest in TCR association rates, which differed by HLA locus. A later analysis reportedly found that, within productive TCRs, an Asian-associated ancestry cluster had fewer N-insertions than the mean observed across the roughly 700 donors.

The TCR originated in a man in his forties in good health and CMV-seronegative. The sample was PBMCs.

The CDR3 reads CASNRTPSYEQYF. In DNA form, the CDR3 reads TGCGCCAGCAACAGGACCCCCTCCTACGAGCAGTACTTC. V usage is TRBV10-1 and J usage is TRBJ2-7, with a possible D match to TRBD1 (5 bases). Germline-derived CDR1 and CDR2 are WNHNN and SYGVQD (reference sequence). V was trimmed by 7 bases and J by 0 bases, leaving 10 bases between them. The CDR3 has 13 residues.